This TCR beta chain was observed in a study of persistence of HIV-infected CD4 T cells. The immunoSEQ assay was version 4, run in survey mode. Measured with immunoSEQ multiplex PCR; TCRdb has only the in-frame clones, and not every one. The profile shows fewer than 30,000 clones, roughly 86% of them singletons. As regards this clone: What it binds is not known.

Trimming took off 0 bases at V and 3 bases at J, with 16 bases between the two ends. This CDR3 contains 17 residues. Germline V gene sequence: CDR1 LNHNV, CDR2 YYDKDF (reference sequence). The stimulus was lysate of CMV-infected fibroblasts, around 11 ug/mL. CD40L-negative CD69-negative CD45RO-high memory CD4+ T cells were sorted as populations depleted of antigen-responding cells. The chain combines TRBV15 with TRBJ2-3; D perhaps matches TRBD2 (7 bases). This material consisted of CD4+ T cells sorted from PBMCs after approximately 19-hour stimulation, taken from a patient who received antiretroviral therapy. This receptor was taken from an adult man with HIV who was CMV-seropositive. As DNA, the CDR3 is TGTGCCACCAGCAGAGACCTGTTTGGGGGGGCAACAGATACGCAGTATTTT. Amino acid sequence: CATSRDLFGGATDTQYF.